This entry lists 26 T cell receptor beta chains sequenced from one sample in a study of technical replicates of blood from a few donors. Measured with immunoSEQ multiplex PCR; TCRdb has only the in-frame clones, and not every one. The data contain 95,000 to 100,000 clones, 90% to 97% of them singletons. The sequenced sample was T cells isolated from PBMCs. Receptors originate from a human donor in good health.

The V and J genes are TRBV28 and TRBJ1-2; D remains ambiguous. Germline V gene sequence: CDR1 MDHEN, CDR2 SYDVKM. The CDR3 covers 13 residues. V shed 2 bases and J shed 4 bases, with 8 bases lying between them. Written as DNA, the CDR3 is TGTGCCAGCAGTTTAGGTGGCCCCTATGGCTACACCTTC. As protein: CASSLGGPYGYTF.

Remarks on this clone: The junction does not match germline at one end; this may be a read error. V and J are TRBV7-2 and TRBJ2-5; 10 bases fit TRBD2. The CDR3 runs 16 residues. The germline V gene has CDR1 SGHTA and CDR2 FQGNSA. Written as DNA, the CDR3 is TGTGCCAGCAGCTTTAATGGACTAGCGGCAAGAGAGGCCCAGTACTTC. It specifies CASSFNGLAAREAQYF. Based on the CDR3 plus reference TRBV7-2 and TRBJ2-5, the full variable domain is GAGVSQSPSNKVTEKGKDVELRCDPISGHTALYWYRQSLGQGLEFLIYFQGNSAPDKSGLPSDRFSAERTGGSVSTLTIQRTQQEDSAVYLCASSFNGLAAREAQYFGPGTRLLVL.

The gene calls are TRBV19 and TRBJ2-7; 7 bases are a match to TRBD1. Per germline, CDR1 LNHDA and CDR2 SQIVND (reference sequence). Trimming at V came to 3 bases and at J to 3 bases, leaving 5 bases not matched to a gene. The CDR3 contains 14 residues. CDR3 in amino acids: CASSMMGQIYEQYF. CDR3 sequence (DNA): TGTGCCAGTAGTATGATGGGACAGATCTACGAGCAGTACTTC.

This clone showed up just once. The chain links TRBV5-6 to TRBJ1-4, with D maybe TRBD1 (6 bases). The CDR3 length is 16 residues. V was pared by 0 bases and J by 4 bases, with 13 bases between. Germline-derived CDR1 and CDR2 are SGHDT and YYEEEE. CDR3: CASSLDQPGHNEKLFF. CDR3 nucleotides: TGTGCCAGCAGCTTGGATCAACCGGGACATAATGAAAAACTGTTTTTT.

The V call is TRBV9, the J call TRBJ2-7; TRBD1 aligns across 7 bases. This CDR3 has 14 amino acids. Germline CDR1 SGDLS, CDR2 YYNGEE. V shed 0 bases and J 4 bases; nucleotides not matched to a gene: 4. CDR3: CASSVETGVYEQYF. The DNA of the CDR3 is TGTGCCAGCAGCGTAGAAACAGGGGTTTACGAGCAGTACTTC.

Only one count was recorded for this clone. This chain joins TRBV6-6 and TRBJ2-7; tentative D call: TRBD2 (5 bases). Trimming cost V 7 bases and J 6 bases, with 13 bases left between them. From germline, CDR1 is MNHNY and CDR2 SVGAGI (reference sequence). This CDR3 has 12 amino acids. The CDR3 loop is CASIRMAGEQYF. Here the CDR3 DNA reads TGTGCCAGCATCAGGATGGCGGGCGAGCAGTACTTC.

V and J are TRBV27 and TRBJ1-6; TRBD1 might be the D (6 bases). The CDR3 totals 16 residues. Trimming removed 3 bases from V and 9 bases from J, with 18 bases in between. CDR1 and CDR2 (germline): MNHEY, SMNVEV (reference sequence). The chain's CDR3 is CASSFKLGQYASPLHF. The CDR3 nucleotides read TGTGCCAGCAGTTTCAAACTCGGACAGTACGCTTCACCCCTCCACTTT.

The rearrangement links TRBV5-1 to TRBJ1-6; 9 bases are a match to TRBD1. Germline CDR1 SGHRS, CDR2 YFSETQ. The CDR3 extends over 16 amino acids. The junction had 8 bases not matched to a gene; V was cut back by 1 base and J by 9 bases. This CDR3 reads CASSLKRGQGGSPLHF. CDR3 sequence (DNA): TGCGCCAGCAGCTTGAAAAGGGGACAGGGTGGTTCACCCCTCCACTTT.

The sample holds one count of this clone. The chain joins TRBV9 to TRBJ2-1, with 8 bases fitting TRBD2. V lost 6 bases, J lost 0 bases, and 5 bases stayed unmatched. CDR3 length: 15 residues. Germline values: CDR1 SGDLS, CDR2 YYNGEE. CDR3 in amino acids: CASNRGLASYNEQFF. The DNA for the CDR3 is TGTGCCAGCAACAGAGGACTAGCCTCCTACAATGAGCAGTTCTTC.

The chain is built from TRBV28 and TRBJ2-3; D possibly corresponds to TRBD2 (6 bases). The CDR3 has 15 amino acids. V was trimmed by 4 bases and J by 0 bases, leaving 11 bases between them. Germline V gives CDR1 MDHEN, CDR2 SYDVKM. The CDR3, as DNA: TGTGCCAGCAGTTCCTGGCGGGGAAGCACAGATACGCAGTATTTT. Its protein is CASSSWRGSTDTQYF.

The V and J genes are TRBV7-2 and TRBJ2-3; D perhaps matches TRBD1 (6 bases). The germline V gene encodes CDR1 SGHTA and CDR2 FQGNSA. The V end lost 5 bases, the J end lost 3 bases, and 12 bases lay between the germline ends. The CDR3 has 14 residues. The CDR3 loop is CASSQHRVTDTQYF. Here the CDR3 DNA reads TGTGCCAGCAGCCAACACAGGGTGACAGATACGCAGTATTTT.

V usage is TRBV28 and J usage is TRBJ2-1; tentative D call: TRBD2 (5 bases). The CDR3 runs to 17 residues. From germline, CDR1 is MDHEN and CDR2 SYDVKM. Deletions cut 2 bases from V and 2 bases from J, with 16 bases between. Here the CDR3 DNA reads TGTGCCAGCAGTTTAGACCCCGCCGGGGTGGCCTACAATGAGCAGTTCTTC. It translates to CASSLDPAGVAYNEQFF. The full variable domain, its missing parts supplied by reference TRBV28 and TRBJ2-1, is DVKVTQSSRYLVKRTGEKVFLECVQDMDHENMFWYRQDPGLGLRLIYFSYDVKMKEKGDIPEGYSVSREKKERFSLILESASTNQTSMYLCASSLDPAGVAYNEQFFGPGTRLTVL.

This chain joins TRBV23-1 and TRBJ2-5; 10 bases match TRBD2. TRBV23-1 falls under the ORF class, with uncertain function. CDR3 length equals 19 residues. With 3 bases clipped from V and 0 bases from J, the junction kept 13 bases outside the gene matches. The CDR3: CASSHVGLAGESHQETQYF. The CDR3 DNA is TGCGCCAGCAGTCATGTTGGTCTAGCGGGAGAGTCCCACCAAGAGACCCAGTACTTC.

As to this clone: Other DNA variants within this sample encode the same CDR3. The chain links TRBV2 to TRBJ2-2, with D possibly TRBD2 on 5 matching bases. The CDR3 is made up of 15 amino acids. The germline V gene encodes CDR1 SNHLY and CDR2 FYNNEI. V lost 0 bases and J lost 4, with 9 bases in between. The CDR3 is CASSEAGGGTGELFF. The CDR3, as DNA: TGTGCCAGCAGTGAAGCCGGAGGAGGCACCGGGGAGCTGTTTTTT.

This clone was observed once. The junction does not match germline at one end; this may be a read error. V is TRBV6-6 and J is TRBJ2-7; unclear D gene. The germline gives CDR1 MNHNY, CDR2 SVGAGI (reference sequence). The CDR3 is 9 amino acids. DNA of the CDR3: TGTGCCAGCATCAATAGAGGTTTCTTC. Its protein product is CASINRGFF.

The chain joins TRBV11-2 to TRBJ2-5, with TRBD2 as a possible D gene (5 bases). Trimming pared 5 bases from V and 6 bases from J, leaving 19 bases between. CDR1 and CDR2 from the germline V gene are SGHAT and FQNNGV. The CDR3 totals 15 residues. This CDR3 is CASSLGLAGLKTQYF. The CDR3 DNA reads as TGTGCCAGCAGCCTTGGACTGGCCGGTTTGAAGACCCAGTACTTC.

V is TRBV7-7 and J is TRBJ2-1; 9 bases match TRBD2. The CDR3 has 15 residues. Germline V gives CDR1 SSHAT, CDR2 FNYEAQ (reference sequence). V shed 3 bases and J 5 bases; nucleotides not matched to a gene: 5. In DNA form, the CDR3 reads TGTGCCAGCAGCTTGACTAGCGGAATCCACAATGAGCAGTTCTTC. Residues: CASSLTSGIHNEQFF.

This chain uses TRBV10-1 with TRBJ1-1; tentative D call: TRBD1 (6 bases). Trimming left V 6 bases short and J 3 bases short, with 17 bases between. Germline CDR1 and CDR2: WNHNN and SYGVQD (reference sequence). CDR3 length: 15 amino acids. The CDR3 region has the DNA TGCGCCAGCAGGGGAACAGGGATAGGGGACACTGAAGCTTTCTTT. This gives the protein CASRGTGIGDTEAFF.

This chain uses TRBV15 with TRBJ2-7; 9 bases are a match to TRBD2. After removal of 5 bases from V and 3 bases from J, the junction contained 26 bases not matched to a gene. Germline assignment: CDR1 LNHNV and CDR2 YYDKDF (reference sequence). The CDR3 has 21 residues. In DNA form, the CDR3 reads TGTGCCACCAGCGACCACCCCGGGAACAGGGAATATTGGCGGGGGGGCTACGAGCAGTACTTC. It codes for CATSDHPGNREYWRGGYEQYF.

This chain connects TRBV9 to TRBJ2-2, with 9 bases fitting TRBD2. CDR1 is SGDLS and CDR2 is YYNGEE in the germline V gene. V trimming: 0 bases; J trimming: 0 bases; junction bases outside the gene matches: 6. The CDR3 runs 18 residues. The CDR3 here is CASSVAQRGDANTGELFF. CDR3 nucleotides: TGTGCCAGCAGCGTAGCTCAGCGGGGGGACGCGAACACCGGGGAGCTGTTTTTT.

This chain links TRBV7-3 with TRBJ2-1, with 10 positions matching TRBD2. The CDR3 loop spans 15 amino acids. The germline CDR1 and CDR2 sequences are SGHTA and FQGTGA. The V segment lost 5 bases and the J segment 0 bases; nucleotides outside the gene matches: 1. The CDR3 loop reads CASSLAGASYNEQFF. The CDR3 bases are TGTGCCAGCAGCCTAGCGGGGGCCTCCTACAATGAGCAGTTCTTC.

This chain connects TRBV5-4 to TRBJ1-2; D perhaps matches TRBD1 (6 bases). Per germline, CDR1 SGHNT and CDR2 YYREEE (reference sequence). V gave up 7 bases and J gave up 2 bases, with 15 bases separating them. This CDR3 contains 14 residues. This CDR3 is CASREARGNYGYTF. DNA for the CDR3: TGTGCCAGCCGGGAAGCCAGGGGAAACTATGGCTACACCTTC. The variable domain in full, completed from reference TRBV5-4 and TRBJ1-2, reads ETGVTQSPTHLIKTRGQQVTLRCSSQSGHNTVSWYQQALGQGPQFIFQYYREEENGRGNFPPRFSGLQFPNYSSELNVNALELDDSALYLCASREARGNYGYTFGSGTRLTVV.

This clone has just one count. This sequence joins TRBV28 and TRBJ2-2; 7 nucleotides align to TRBD2. The CDR3 has 15 residues. Trimming removed 3 bases from V and 5 bases from J; junction bases left unmatched: 6. Germline V gene data show CDR1 as MDHEN and CDR2 as SYDVKM. In DNA form, the CDR3 reads TGTGCCAGCAGTTTCGGCCTTAGCGGGACCGGGGAGCTGTTTTTT. Translating gives CASSFGLSGTGELFF.

CDR3 sequence (DNA): TGCGCCAGCAGCCAAGGCATAGGAGGACAAGAGACCCAGTACTTC. As protein: CASSQGIGGQETQYF. The chain employs TRBV4-1 and TRBJ2-5, with D perhaps matching TRBD2 (5 bases). Trimming stripped 1 base from V and 2 bases from J, with 11 bases between. This CDR3 has 15 residues. The germline gives CDR1 MGHRA, CDR2 YSYEKL.

The genes are TRBV10-1 and TRBJ2-1; the match to TRBD2 covers 9 bases. The CDR3 consists of 17 residues. V lost 2 bases to trimming and J lost 1 base; unmatched junction nucleotides: 6. Germline V gene data show CDR1 as WNHNN and CDR2 as SYGVQD (reference sequence). The chain's CDR3 is CASSETWTSESYNEQFF. CDR3 sequence (DNA): TGCGCCAGCAGTGAGACTTGGACTAGCGAGTCCTACAATGAGCAGTTCTTC.

V gene TRBV10-3 combines with J gene TRBJ2-3, with D maybe TRBD1 (5 bases). Trimming removed 2 bases at V and 7 bases at J, with 10 bases between. Germline V gene data show CDR1 as ENHRY and CDR2 as SYGVKD. The CDR3 runs 13 residues. As DNA, the CDR3 is TGTGCCATCAGTGAGCCCAACAGGAATACGCAGTATTTT. Translated, it gives CAISEPNRNTQYF.